The 17 T cell receptor beta chains listed next were all sequenced from one sample in a study of response to subunit inactivated influenza vaccine. TCRdb re-called the RT-PCR reads with MiXCR, one entry per CDR3 protein. The sample includes 650,000 to 800,000 distinct CDR3 sequences, around a sixth of them seen just once. The sequenced sample was PBMCs from blood, obtained roughly 5 days after vaccination. The receptors originated from a man in his fifties or sixties who received an inactivated influenza vaccine.

The table lists this clonotype with many counts. This rearrangement joins TRBV20-1 to TRBJ1-2; weak D call: TRBD1 (5 bases). The CDR3 covers 18 residues. Trimming left V 2 bases short and J 4 bases short, with 26 bases between. Germline CDR1 DFQATT, CDR2 SNEGSKA (reference sequence). For the CDR3, the DNA is TGCAGTGCTAGAACAATGGGAGGCCCAGGGAAGGAGACCTATGGCTACACCTTC. Amino acid sequence: CSARTMGGPGKETYGYTF.

This clonotype was counted at least ten times. CDR3 region: CASSFDSSGNTIYF. The CDR3 region has the DNA TGTGCCAGCAGCTTCGACAGCTCTGGAAACACCATATATTTT. The gene calls are TRBV11-2 and TRBJ1-3; D may be TRBD1 (5 bases). Between the trimmed V and J ends, which lost 3 bases and 0 bases, there was a span of 6 bases. Germline V CDR1 and CDR2: SGHAT, FQNNGV. The CDR3 extends over 14 amino acids.

Written as DNA, the CDR3 is TGTGCCAGCAGTAGTCTAGCGGGAATGTACAATGAGCAGTTCTTC. Translation gives CASSSLAGMYNEQFF. The chain combines TRBV28 with TRBJ2-1, with 9 positions matching TRBD2. The length of the CDR3 is 15 residues. Per germline, CDR1 MDHEN and CDR2 SYDVKM. The junction had 6 bases not matched to a gene; V was cut back by 5 bases and J by 4 bases. The whole variable domain, remainder taken from reference TRBV28 and TRBJ2-1, is DVKVTQSSRYLVKRTGEKVFLECVQDMDHENMFWYRQDPGLGLRLIYFSYDVKMKEKGDIPEGYSVSREKKERFSLILESASTNQTSMYLCASSSLAGMYNEQFFGPGTRLTVL.

This clonotype was seen repeatedly, ten times or more. This sequence joins TRBV29-1 and TRBJ2-5; 7 bases agree with TRBD1. CDR1 is SQVTM, CDR2 ANQGSEA, per germline. The CDR3 has 13 amino acids. The V gene end was trimmed by 7 bases and the J gene end by 4 bases; junction bases not matched to a gene: 9. The CDR3 region is CSDRGQKRETQYF. CDR3 nucleotide sequence: TGCAGCGACAGGGGACAGAAAAGAGAGACCCAGTACTTC.

The V and J genes are TRBV5-1 and TRBJ2-1; D unresolved. The V end lost 5 bases, the J end lost 8 bases, and 14 bases lay between the germline ends. CDR1 SGHRS and CDR2 YFSETQ come from the germline V gene. CDR3 length equals 13 residues. The CDR3 bases are TGCGCCAGCAGTTTGCCTAATCTTGATGAGCAGTTCTTC. Amino acids: CASSLPNLDEQFF.

The chain joins TRBV4-2 to TRBJ1-5; 7 bases align to TRBD1. The junction had 8 bases not matched to a gene; V was cut back by 0 bases and J by 6 bases. The germline gives CDR1 LGHNA, CDR2 YNFKEQ. This CDR3 has 16 residues. CDR3 sequence reads: CASSQERGAGGQPQHF. In nucleotides, the CDR3 is TGTGCCAGCAGCCAAGAACGGGGGGCAGGGGGTCAGCCCCAGCATTTT.

The J gene is TRBJ2-1, the V gene TRBV5-6, with 8 bases aligning to TRBD1. V trimming: 0 bases; J trimming: 4 bases; junction bases outside the gene matches: 6. Germline V gene sequence: CDR1 SGHDT, CDR2 YYEEEE. CDR3 length equals 16 residues. The DNA of the CDR3 is TGTGCCAGCAGCTTGGAGGAGGGACAGGTATACAATGAGCAGTTCTTC. Encoded protein: CASSLEEGQVYNEQFF.

The chain recombines TRBV5-1 with TRBJ2-7; 10 bases agree with TRBD1. Germline loops: CDR1 SGHRS, CDR2 YFSETQ. The CDR3 consists of 16 residues. The V segment lost 3 bases and the J segment 3 bases; nucleotides outside the gene matches: 9. This CDR3 is CASSSTPGTGVYEQYF. CDR3 DNA: TGCGCCAGCAGCTCGACTCCCGGGACAGGGGTCTACGAGCAGTACTTC.

The chain joins TRBV28 to TRBJ2-3; TRBD2 matches at 15 bases. The CDR3 spans 19 residues. Germline loops: CDR1 MDHEN, CDR2 SYDVKM. The junction had 10 bases not matched to a gene; V was cut back by 0 bases and J by 6 bases. CDR3 loop: CASSLWGLAGGTKGDTQYF. CDR3 nucleotides: TGTGCCAGCAGTTTATGGGGACTAGCGGGAGGAACCAAGGGGGATACGCAGTATTTT.

This clonotype was counted many times. The chain carries TRBV7-6 and TRBJ1-1; D is possibly TRBD1 (6 bases). Trimming shortened V by 1 base and J by 3 bases, and 12 bases separated the two germline ends. Germline CDR1 reads SGHVS; CDR2 reads FNYEAQ. The CDR3 spans 15 residues. CDR3 DNA sequence: TGTGCCAGCAGCTTAGGCGGGGGGCTGGACACTGAAGCTTTCTTT. Translated: CASSLGGGLDTEAFF.

This clonotype occurred many times. This chain links TRBV5-1 with TRBJ2-1; 8 positions agree with TRBD2. V shed 3 bases, J shed 4 bases, and the junction held 6 bases outside the gene matches. This CDR3 is 15 amino acids long. The germline V gene has CDR1 SGHRS and CDR2 YFSETQ. The CDR3 is CASSSVAGSYNEQFF. The CDR3 bases are TGCGCCAGCAGCTCTGTAGCGGGGTCATACAATGAGCAGTTCTTC.

The V call is TRBV5-5, the J call TRBJ2-7; D might be TRBD1 (5 bases). From germline, CDR1 is SGHKS and CDR2 YYEKEE (reference sequence). The ends were cut back, 1 base at V and 0 bases at J, with 14 bases in the middle. The CDR3 is made up of 16 amino acids. This chain's CDR3 is CASSLILRVGSYEQYF. Written as DNA, the CDR3 is TGTGCCAGCAGCTTGATACTCAGGGTAGGCTCCTACGAGCAGTACTTC.

This clonotype was seen only a few times. The V call is TRBV24-1, the J call TRBJ2-7; 7 bases align to TRBD1. This CDR3 contains 13 residues. Germline CDR1 is KGHDR and CDR2 is SFDVKD. The V gene end was trimmed by 9 bases and the J gene end by 3 bases; junction bases not matched to a gene: 7. This CDR3 reads CATARTGSYEQYF. The CDR3 nucleotides are TGTGCCACCGCACGGACAGGCAGCTACGAGCAGTACTTC.

This clonotype came up a few times. The chain links TRBV6-5 to TRBJ1-2, with a tentative D call TRBD1 (5 bases). The germline V gene encodes CDR1 MNHEY and CDR2 SVGAGI. The CDR3 runs 13 residues. V lost 0 bases and J lost 8, with 10 bases in between. The CDR3 coding sequence is TGTGCCAGCAGTTACTCGAGACAGTCGGGCTACACCTTC. Its translation is CASSYSRQSGYTF.

This chain connects TRBV11-1 to TRBJ2-3; D might be TRBD1 or TRBD2, each matching 6 bases. The V gene's germline CDR1 is SGHAT and CDR2 FQDESV (reference sequence). Trimming pared 5 bases from V and 1 base from J, leaving 16 bases between. The CDR3 is made up of 16 amino acids. In DNA, the CDR3 is TGTGCCAGCAGCCCCGGAGGGGGTTGGGGCACAGATACGCAGTATTTT. Encoded protein: CASSPGGGWGTDTQYF.

The chain uses TRBV3-1 and TRBJ2-3; 7 nucleotides line up with TRBD2. Losses at the gene ends were 4 bases for V and 4 bases for J; bases not matched to a gene: 5. Germline CDR1 is LGHDT and CDR2 is YNNKEL (reference sequence). The length of the CDR3 is 14 residues. CDR3 nucleotides: TGTGCCAGCAGCCCGGGGGGTGGCGCAGATACGCAGTATTTT. Translated, it gives CASSPGGGADTQYF.

The chain joins TRBV5-1 to TRBJ2-7; 12 bases map to TRBD1. The CDR3 has 15 residues. V shed 4 bases and J 5 bases; nucleotides not matched to a gene: 7. Germline V gives CDR1 SGHRS, CDR2 YFSETQ. CDR3 coding DNA: TGCGCCAGCAGCCAAAGGGACAGGGGGCTCCACGAGCAGTACTTC. It translates to CASSQRDRGLHEQYF.